This T cell receptor (beta chain) was identified during a study of cytomegalovirus exposure and HLA in healthy donors. Study context: Ancestry clustering placed more than 65% of approximately 420 genotyped donors in the Caucasian-associated cluster. Whole-study results and caveats: The authors listed 164 TCR beta chains as cytomegalovirus-associated. Association with HLA alleles at 0.05 false discovery rate was found for 15,000 to 20,000 TCR beta sequences in a later analysis. Rarity held for most TCR sequences, but there were some public TCRs that occurred in many donors.

Regarding this clone: The antigen is not known. Additional DNA sequences in this sample encode the identical CDR3.

The PCR made use of 60 Vbeta and 13 Jbeta primers. Profiling relied on immunoSEQ multiplex PCR, and the TCRdb table lists in-frame clones only, not all of them. The table gives tens of thousands of clones; the top ten clones make up about 1.1% of it. This CDR3 is 14 amino acids long. With V trimmed by 4 bases and J by 5 bases, 3 bases remained unmatched. CDR1 SGHRS and CDR2 YFSETQ come from the germline V gene. The receptor's source is a woman in her thirties in good health and CMV-seronegative. Sequencing was performed on PBMCs. The genes are TRBV5-1 and TRBJ2-7, with 13 positions matching TRBD2. The CDR3 DNA follows: TGCGCCAGCAGCCTAGGACTAGCGGGAGACGAGCAGTACTTC. Encoded protein: CASSLGLAGDEQYF. The entire variable domain, with the rest obtained from reference TRBV5-1 and TRBJ2-7, is as follows: KAGVTQTPRYLIKTRGQQVTLSCSPISGHRSVSWYQQTPGQGLQFLFEYFSETQRNKGNFPGRFSGRQFSNSRSEMNVSTLELGDSALYLCASSLGLAGDEQYFGPGTRLTVT.